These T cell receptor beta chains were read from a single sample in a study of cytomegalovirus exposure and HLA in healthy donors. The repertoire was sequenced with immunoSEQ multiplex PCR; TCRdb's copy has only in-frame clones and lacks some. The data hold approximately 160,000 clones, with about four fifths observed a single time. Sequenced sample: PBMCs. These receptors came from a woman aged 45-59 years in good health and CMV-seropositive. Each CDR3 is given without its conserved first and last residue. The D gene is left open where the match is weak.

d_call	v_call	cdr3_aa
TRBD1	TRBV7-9	ASSLYAGTDSNQPQH
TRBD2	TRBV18	ASSPGLVETQY
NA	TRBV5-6	ASSSTWGRAF
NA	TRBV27	ASSLGANTGELF
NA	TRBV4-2	ASSQRGHLNTEAF
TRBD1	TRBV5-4	ASSSKETGGYEQY
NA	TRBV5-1	ASSLDWGRETQY
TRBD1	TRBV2	ASVLGQGRTGELF
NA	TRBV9	ASRPTELVGGYT
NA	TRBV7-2	ASSSDRNTGELF
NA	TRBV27	ASRQSGANVLT
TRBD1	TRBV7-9	ASRQGVNSYEQY
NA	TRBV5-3	ARRRTVEQF
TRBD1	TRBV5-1	ASHRGLGEKLF
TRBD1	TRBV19	ASSPGAGQGIYGYT
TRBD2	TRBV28	ASSSHSAGDYEQY
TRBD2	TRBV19	ASSIPAGTYGKTQY
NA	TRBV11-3	ASSLQNYGEQF
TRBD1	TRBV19	ASSYGQAWEQY
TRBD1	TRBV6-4	ATASGTGDDTQY
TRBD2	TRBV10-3	AIHSGSGMNEQY
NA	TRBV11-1	ASSRVDYNEQF